These T cell receptor beta chains were read from a single sample in a study of beta chain features in type 1 diabetes. The repertoire was sequenced with immunoSEQ multiplex PCR; TCRdb's copy has only in-frame clones and lacks some. The sample shows about 340,000 clones, approximately 8% of them seen only once. Sequenced sample: central memory CD4+ T cells from blood. The origin of the receptors is a woman aged 18 to 35 in good health. Both conserved end residues are part of each CDR3. D genes are given only for firm matches.

j_gene,v_gene,d_gene,CDR3aa
TRBJ2-2,TRBV21-1,NA,CASSSTGELFF
TRBJ2-1,TRBV5-1,NA,CASNYQGARDEQFF
TRBJ2-3,TRBV7-3,TRBD1,CASSSQGRDTQYF
TRBJ2-6,TRBV7-9,NA,CASSLHRAGANVLTF
TRBJ2-1,TRBV29-1,NA,CSVGHTGEQFF
TRBJ2-1,TRBV7-6,TRBD2,CASSSQGLAVNNEQFF
TRBJ2-4,TRBV6-5,TRBD1,CASSYATGTGGYIQYF
TRBJ2-1,TRBV5-1,TRBD1,CASALQGGNEQFF
TRBJ2-7,TRBV28,TRBD2,CASSSFTTPSGRNEQYF
TRBJ2-4,TRBV4-1,TRBD1,CASSRDRLACNIQYF
TRBJ2-7,TRBV2,TRBD2,CASNSERLALSYEQYF